The clone carrying this TCR beta chain was observed a handful of times. Its specificity is not known. This sample stems from a study of T-cell reconstitution after alpha-beta-depleted transplantation in children. Whole-study results and caveats: Surviving recipient T cells and thymic progenitors produced the high day-60 TCRbeta diversity seen in some patients. Reportedly, roughly two months post-transplant, alpha-beta T cells arose from several hundred expanded graft clones. Hyperexpanded clones declined; after one year, newly produced T cells mostly supplied diversity.

Construction of the TCRbeta library involved unique molecular identifiers. Each CDR3 protein gets one entry after TCRdb re-called the PCR reads with MiXCR. The data hold around 700,000 distinct CDR3 sequences, with around 12% observed a single time. CDR1 and CDR2 (germline): SGHTS, YDEGEE. Trimming stripped 4 bases from V and 3 bases from J, with 14 bases between. This CDR3 contains 14 residues. The chain recombines TRBV5-8 with TRBJ2-7, with D unresolved. The sequences come from PBMCs, collected before TCRalphabeta/CD19-depleted stem cell transplant. The receptor was derived from a girl aged 2 to 10 with congenital amegakaryocytic thrombocytopenia, due to receive a stem cell transplant. The CDR3 reads CASSRLYDYYEQYF. CDR3 coding DNA: TGTGCCAGCAGCCGACTCTACGATTACTACGAGCAGTACTTC.